One sample yielded the 28 T cell receptor beta chains listed below, sequenced in a study of cytomegalovirus exposure and HLA in healthy donors. Amplification used 60 Vbeta primers and 13 Jbeta primers. TCRdb keeps only in-frame clones here, not all; method: immunoSEQ multiplex PCR. The sample has about 94,000 clones, more than 75% seen once; the top ten hold about a tenth. Sequencing was performed on PBMCs. Receptors were obtained from a human donor in good health.

The chain is built from TRBV5-4 and TRBJ2-3; tentative D call: TRBD2 (7 bases). The V gene's germline CDR1 is SGHNT and CDR2 YYREEE (reference sequence). Trimming removed 4 bases at V and 2 bases at J, with 14 bases between. The CDR3 extends over 15 amino acids. This chain's CDR3 is CASSPQRGHTDTQYF. Written as DNA, the CDR3 is TGTGCCAGCAGCCCCCAGCGGGGACACACAGATACGCAGTATTTT.

As DNA, the CDR3 is TGTGCCAGCAGCCAAGAGCTTGGGGAGGGGGTTTCTAATGGCTACACCTTC. It encodes CASSQELGEGVSNGYTF. This chain joins TRBV4-2 and TRBJ1-2; D might be TRBD1 (6 bases). There are 17 residues in the CDR3. Trimming left V 0 bases short and J 6 bases short, with 20 bases between. CDR1 and CDR2 (germline): LGHNA, YNFKEQ.

The V call is TRBV5-4, the J call TRBJ2-7; 14 bases are a match to TRBD2. The CDR3 extends over 16 amino acids. The junction had 4 bases not matched to a gene; V was cut back by 0 bases and J by 5 bases. Germline V gene sequence: CDR1 SGHNT, CDR2 YYREEE (reference sequence). The CDR3 spells CASSLESGLAGDEQYF. The DNA for the CDR3 is TGTGCCAGCAGCTTGGAATCGGGACTAGCGGGAGACGAGCAGTACTTC.

The CDR3 region is CASSTEDYLTGELFF. The CDR3, as DNA: TGTGCCAGCAGCACGGAGGACTACCTCACCGGGGAGCTGTTTTTT. V is TRBV4-2 and J is TRBJ2-2; tentative D call: TRBD2 (6 bases). V lost 5 bases and J lost 4, with 14 bases in between. The germline CDR1 and CDR2 sequences are LGHNA and YNFKEQ. The CDR3 totals 15 residues.

The rearrangement uses TRBV11-1 and TRBJ2-2; a weak D match, TRBD2 (6 bases). CDR1 SGHAT and CDR2 FQDESV come from the germline V gene (reference sequence). This CDR3 is built from 15 residues. Deletions cut 3 bases from V and 1 base from J, with 9 bases between. The CDR3 DNA reads TGTGCCAGCAGCTTGGGGGACTTGAACACCGGGGAGCTGTTTTTT. Amino acids: CASSLGDLNTGELFF.

V is TRBV5-4 and J is TRBJ2-3; TRBD2 matches at 11 bases. CDR3 length: 16 residues. The V gene's germline CDR1 is SGHNT and CDR2 YYREEE (reference sequence). V trimming: 3 bases; J trimming: 2 bases; junction bases outside the gene matches: 5. In DNA form, the CDR3 reads TGTGCCAGCAGCTCGAGACTAGCGGGACCCACAGATACGCAGTATTTT. Its translation is CASSSRLAGPTDTQYF.

This rearrangement joins TRBV9 to TRBJ2-2; TRBD2 matches 13 bases. CDR1 is SGDLS and CDR2 is YYNGEE in the germline V gene. The ends lost 3 bases at V and 7 bases at J; junction bases unmatched: 6. The CDR3 is 16 amino acids. CDR3 bases: TGTGCCAGCAGCGCCACTAGCGGGAGGGCCGTCGGGGAGCTGTTTTTT. This codes for CASSATSGRAVGELFF.

This chain connects TRBV9 to TRBJ1-3, with 7 bases lining up with TRBD1. The trim removed 1 base at V and 0 bases at J, leaving 10 bases unmatched. Germline lookup yields CDR1 SGDLS and CDR2 YYNGEE. The CDR3 runs 18 residues. CDR3 nucleotides: TGTGCCAGCAGCGTATACGCCACAGGGGCCTCCTCTGGAAACACCATATATTTT. It yields the protein CASSVYATGASSGNTIYF.

V and J are TRBV30 and TRBJ2-2; D is perhaps TRBD1 (5 bases). The CDR3 is 16 residues long. V lost 0 bases, J lost 0 bases, and 11 bases lay in between. Germline CDR1 and CDR2: GTSNPN and SVGIG (reference sequence). Here the CDR3 reads CAWSVLTVANTGELFF. The CDR3 nucleotides read TGTGCCTGGAGTGTCCTGACAGTGGCGAACACCGGGGAGCTGTTTTTT.

The chain recombines TRBV5-1 with TRBJ2-1, with a possible D match to TRBD2 (5 bases). The CDR3 has 11 residues. Germline V CDR1 and CDR2: SGHRS, YFSETQ. Deletions cut 4 bases from V and 8 bases from J, with 7 bases between. The CDR3 DNA follows: TGCGCCAGCAGCCCGGGATATGAGCAGTTCTTC. Translating it yields CASSPGYEQFF.

The chain links TRBV4-2 to TRBJ2-3; D is perhaps TRBD2 (5 bases). This CDR3 spans 15 amino acids. The germline V gene encodes CDR1 LGHNA and CDR2 YNFKEQ. Trimming left V 1 base short and J 2 bases short, with 10 bases between. The CDR3 protein is CASSQGPAATDTQYF. The CDR3 region has the DNA TGTGCCAGCAGCCAAGGGCCAGCGGCCACAGATACGCAGTATTTT.

This chain connects TRBV19 to TRBJ2-3, with a weak D call TRBD2 (6 bases). Germline V CDR1 and CDR2: LNHDA, SQIVND (reference sequence). CDR3 length: 14 residues. The ends were cut back, 4 bases at V and 8 bases at J, with 16 bases in the middle. The CDR3, as DNA: TGTGCCAGTAGTAAAGGACGGGGGTCGGTTACGCAGTATTTT. Amino acid sequence: CASSKGRGSVTQYF.

This chain joins TRBV7-6 and TRBJ2-7, with 8 positions matching TRBD2. Germline assignment: CDR1 SGHVS and CDR2 FNYEAQ. Germline trimming cut 5 bases from V and 4 bases from J; bases unmatched to any gene: 7. The CDR3 has 14 residues. CDR3 region: CASSPGTSRYEQYF. As DNA, the CDR3 is TGTGCCAGCAGCCCCGGGACTAGTAGGTACGAGCAGTACTTC.

V is TRBV30 and J is TRBJ2-1, with D perhaps TRBD2 (6 bases). The CDR3 contains 15 residues. Germline CDR1 GTSNPN, CDR2 SVGIG (reference sequence). Deletions cut 3 bases from V and 9 bases from J, with 21 bases between. CDR3 sequence: CAWRTRTGGSSEQFF. The CDR3 nucleotides read TGTGCCTGGAGGACCAGGACCGGGGGTAGTAGTGAGCAGTTCTTC.

This chain uses TRBV7-9 with TRBJ1-3; unclear D gene. The CDR3 covers 16 residues. V was trimmed by 8 bases and J by 0 bases, leaving 17 bases between them. The germline V gene encodes CDR1 SEHNR and CDR2 FQNEAQ (reference sequence). The CDR3 is CASSPGGTFSGNTIYF. In DNA, the CDR3 is TGTGCCAGCTCGCCGGGAGGAACCTTCTCTGGAAACACCATATATTTT. Combining the CDR3 with reference TRBV7-9 and TRBJ1-3 gives the whole variable domain DTGVSQNPRHKITKRGQNVTFRCDPISEHNRLYWYRQTLGQGPEFLTYFQNEAQLEKSRLLSDRFSAERPKGSFSTLEIQRTEQGDSAMYLCASSPGGTFSGNTIYFGEGSWLTVV.

The rearrangement links TRBV18 to TRBJ2-7; TRBD1 might be the D (5 bases). CDR1 is KGHSH, CDR2 LQKENI, per germline. The CDR3 is 14 residues long. Between the trimmed V and J ends, which lost 3 bases and 5 bases, there was a span of 14 bases. The CDR3 here is CASSPETGLNEQYF. In nucleotides, the CDR3 is TGTGCCAGCTCACCGGAAACAGGTTTAAACGAGCAGTACTTC. Together with reference TRBV18 and TRBJ2-7, the CDR3 gives the full variable domain: NAGVMQNPRHLVRRRGQEARLRCSPMKGHSHVYWYRQLPEEGLKFMVYLQKENIIDESGMPKERFSAEFPKEGPSILRIQQVVRGDSAAYFCASSPETGLNEQYFGPGTRLTVT.

The chain couples TRBV15 to TRBJ1-1; tentatively, D is TRBD1 (5 bases). V was trimmed by 0 bases and J by 6 bases, leaving 8 bases between them. Germline V CDR1 and CDR2: LNHNV, YYDKDF (reference sequence). The CDR3 runs to 13 residues. CDR3 region: CATSRDRVSEAFF. The DNA for the CDR3 is TGTGCCACCAGCAGAGACAGGGTCTCTGAAGCTTTCTTT.

This chain joins TRBV7-2 and TRBJ2-3; no clear D gene. The CDR3 runs 13 residues. The V end was cut by 2 bases, the J end by 3 bases, with 6 bases between. The germline CDR1 and CDR2 sequences are SGHTA and FQGNSA. The CDR3 DNA reads TGTGCCAGCAGCTTAATGCGGACAGATACGCAGTATTTT. It specifies CASSLMRTDTQYF.

The V gene is TRBV27, the J gene TRBJ2-7, with 7 bases fitting TRBD2. The germline V gene encodes CDR1 MNHEY and CDR2 SMNVEV (reference sequence). This CDR3 has 13 residues. J was trimmed by 3 bases and V by 7 bases; bases with no gene match: 6. CDR3 DNA sequence: TGTGCCAGCAAAAGCGGCGGGAGCTACGAGCAGTACTTC. This gives the protein CASKSGGSYEQYF.

The chain couples TRBV19 to TRBJ1-2; D remains unclear. CDR1 and CDR2 from the germline V gene are LNHDA and SQIVND (reference sequence). V shed 1 base and J shed 2 bases, with 8 bases lying between them. The CDR3 is 14 amino acids. The CDR3 here is CASSIGRLNYGYTF. DNA of the CDR3: TGTGCCAGTAGTATAGGGAGGCTCAACTATGGCTACACCTTC.

This clone has just one count. The chain employs TRBV6-6 and TRBJ2-5; 7 nucleotides line up with TRBD1. The V gene's germline CDR1 is MNHNY and CDR2 SVGAGI (reference sequence). Trimming took 6 bases from V and 2 from J; bases not matched to a gene: 9. This CDR3 spans 15 amino acids. The CDR3 DNA reads TGTGCCAGCAGCGGAGCGACAGGGAGACAAGAGACCCAGTACTTC. Amino acids: CASSGATGRQETQYF.

J is TRBJ2-2 and V is TRBV5-1, with 10 bases that match TRBD2. J was trimmed by 7 bases and V by 4 bases; bases with no gene match: 4. This CDR3 is 14 amino acids long. The germline CDR1 and CDR2 sequences are SGHRS and YFSETQ. This CDR3 reads CASSEASGSGELFF. CDR3 DNA sequence: TGCGCCAGCAGCGAAGCTAGCGGGAGCGGGGAGCTGTTTTTT.

The chain joins TRBV30 to TRBJ1-1; D ambiguous. The V end was cut by 2 bases, the J end by 8 bases, with 24 bases between. The CDR3 extends over 16 amino acids. Germline loops: CDR1 GTSNPN, CDR2 SVGIG (reference sequence). The DNA of the CDR3 is TGTGCCTGGAGTTCTCCTTACTCGGACTCGAGGCCAGAAGCTTTCTTT. As protein: CAWSSPYSDSRPEAFF.

J is TRBJ1-4 and V is TRBV4-3; a possible D gene is TRBD1 (6 bases). Germline lookup yields CDR1 LGHNA and CDR2 YSLEER. V was shortened by 0 bases and J by 5 bases, with 13 bases between the two germline ends. The CDR3 runs to 16 residues. In nucleotides, the CDR3 is TGCGCCAGCAGCCAAGATCACGGACAGTTAAATGAAAAACTGTTTTTT. This encodes CASSQDHGQLNEKLFF.

The rearrangement uses TRBV6-5 and TRBJ1-4; 8 nucleotides agree with TRBD1. V trimming: 0 bases; J trimming: 16 bases; junction bases outside the gene matches: 10. This CDR3 has 14 residues. CDR1 is MNHEY and CDR2 is SVGAGI in the germline V gene. Here the CDR3 reads CASSYSASTGDRFF. The CDR3 nucleotides are TGTGCCAGCAGTTACTCGGCCTCGACAGGGGACAGGTTTTTT.

The rearrangement links TRBV9 to TRBJ2-1, with 13 bases matching TRBD2. Germline CDR1 and CDR2: SGDLS and YYNGEE. The CDR3 totals 16 residues. V lost 0 bases to trimming and J lost 9 bases; unmatched junction nucleotides: 6. The CDR3 loop reads CASSVEGLAGVREQFF. The CDR3 DNA reads TGTGCCAGCAGCGTAGAAGGACTAGCGGGAGTTCGTGAGCAGTTCTTC.

V usage is TRBV5-4 and J usage is TRBJ1-4, with D maybe TRBD1 (5 bases). V gave up 1 base and J gave up 5 bases, with 15 bases separating them. The V gene's germline CDR1 is SGHNT and CDR2 YYREEE (reference sequence). CDR3 length: 16 residues. The CDR3 sequence: CASSLRGAGLNEKLFF. CDR3 DNA sequence: TGTGCCAGCAGCTTGAGAGGGGCGGGGCTCAATGAAAAACTGTTTTTT.

This clone has only a few counts. J is TRBJ2-5 and V is TRBV5-6; TRBD1 is a possible D gene (6 bases). Germline values: CDR1 SGHDT, CDR2 YYEEEE. There are 14 residues in the CDR3. V lost 5 bases to trimming and J lost 2 bases, with 13 bases between them. CDR3 in amino acids: CASRGWGRQETQYF. The CDR3 nucleotides are TGTGCCAGCAGGGGGTGGGGGCGGCAAGAGACCCAGTACTTC. The whole variable domain, remainder taken from reference TRBV5-6 and TRBJ2-5, is DAGVTQSPTHLIKTRGQQVTLRCSPKSGHDTVSWYQQALGQGPQFIFQYYEEEERQRGNFPDRFSGHQFPNYSSELNVNALLLGDSALYLCASRGWGRQETQYFGPGTRLLVL.